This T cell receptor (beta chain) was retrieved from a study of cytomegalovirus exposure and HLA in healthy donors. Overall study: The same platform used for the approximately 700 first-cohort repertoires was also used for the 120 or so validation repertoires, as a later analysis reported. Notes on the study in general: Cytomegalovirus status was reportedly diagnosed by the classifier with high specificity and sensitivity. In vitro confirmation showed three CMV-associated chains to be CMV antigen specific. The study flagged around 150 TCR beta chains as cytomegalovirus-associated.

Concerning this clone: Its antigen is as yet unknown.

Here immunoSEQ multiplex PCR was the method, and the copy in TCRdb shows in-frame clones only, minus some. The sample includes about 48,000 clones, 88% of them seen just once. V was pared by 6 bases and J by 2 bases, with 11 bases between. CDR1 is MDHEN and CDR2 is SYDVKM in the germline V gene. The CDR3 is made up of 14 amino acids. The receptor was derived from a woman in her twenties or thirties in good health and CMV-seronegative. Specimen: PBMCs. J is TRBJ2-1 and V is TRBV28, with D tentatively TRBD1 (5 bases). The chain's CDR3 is CASSLGLAYNEQFF. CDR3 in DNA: TGTGCCAGCAGCCTGGGGCTAGCCTACAATGAGCAGTTCTTC.